Presented here are 22 T cell receptor beta chains from one specimen sequenced in a study of blood T cell repertoires in COVID-19. Sequencing was performed with immunoSEQ multiplex PCR; in TCRdb, only in-frame clones are kept and a portion is missing. Of 210,000 or so clones in the sample, around 81% were seen once. What was sequenced was PBMCs or T cells enriched from blood (not recorded which). These TCRs come from a woman in her thirties or forties with acute COVID-19.

The rearrangement joins TRBV20-1 to TRBJ2-7; 10 bases match TRBD1. The V segment lost 6 bases and the J segment 4 bases; nucleotides outside the gene matches: 9. The CDR3 sequence is 14 residues long. Germline V gives CDR1 DFQATT, CDR2 SNEGSKA (reference sequence). CDR3 sequence: CSASSGTGEYEQYF. CDR3 sequence (DNA): TGCAGTGCCAGTTCCGGGACAGGGGAGTACGAGCAGTACTTC.

This chain uses TRBV28 with TRBJ2-4; 9 bases are a match to TRBD2. Germline lookup yields CDR1 MDHEN and CDR2 SYDVKM. The CDR3 has 15 amino acids. The junction had 2 bases not matched to a gene; V was cut back by 2 bases and J by 3 bases. In DNA, the CDR3 is TGTGCCAGCAGTTTAGCGGGAGGGGGCAAAAACATTCAGTACTTC. This encodes CASSLAGGGKNIQYF.

The CDR3 DNA reads as TGTGCCAGCAGCTTAACGCGGCAAGAGACCCAGTACTTC. Its protein product is CASSLTRQETQYF. The V gene is TRBV7-3, the J gene TRBJ2-5; D is unresolved. Trimming pared 0 bases from V and 2 bases from J, leaving 4 bases between. The germline V gene encodes CDR1 SGHTA and CDR2 FQGTGA. The CDR3 covers 13 residues.

The chain links TRBV30 to TRBJ1-5; D not certain. Germline-derived CDR1 and CDR2 are GTSNPN and SVGIG (reference sequence). This CDR3 comprises 13 residues. Trimming cost V 4 bases and J 9 bases, with 16 bases left between them. CDR3 DNA sequence: TGTGCCTGGAACCCCGGCAGTACGGGGCCCCAGCATTTT. Amino acids: CAWNPGSTGPQHF.

The rearrangement links TRBV5-5 to TRBJ1-1; a weak D match, TRBD1 (6 bases). The germline CDR1 and CDR2 sequences are SGHKS and YYEKEE (reference sequence). The CDR3 is 15 amino acids. V was trimmed by 4 bases and J by 3 bases, leaving 16 bases between them. CDR3 loop: CASSQRDIIYTEAFF. The CDR3 DNA is TGTGCCAGCAGCCAAAGGGACATCATATACACTGAAGCTTTCTTT.

The chain is built from TRBV19 and TRBJ1-2, with TRBD1 as a possible D gene (6 bases). V lost 3 bases and J 4 bases, leaving 9 bases between the germline ends. The CDR3 runs 13 residues. Germline CDR1 and CDR2: LNHDA and SQIVND (reference sequence). The CDR3 loop reads CASSIRGPYGYTF. Here the CDR3 DNA reads TGTGCCAGTAGTATCAGGGGTCCCTATGGCTACACCTTC.

V gene TRBV29-1 combines with J gene TRBJ2-5; 8 bases fit TRBD1. The CDR3 covers 14 residues. The trim removed 5 bases at V and 4 bases at J, leaving 9 bases unmatched. Germline assignment: CDR1 SQVTM and CDR2 ANQGSEA. CDR3 loop: CSVTPGGGVETQYF. As DNA, the CDR3 is TGCAGCGTTACCCCAGGGGGCGGTGTAGAGACCCAGTACTTC.

This rearrangement joins TRBV3-1 (or the pseudogene TRBV3-2) to TRBJ2-1; TRBD2 aligns across 8 bases. Germline trimming cut 4 bases from V and 8 bases from J; bases unmatched to any gene: 10. This CDR3 contains 15 residues. Germline V gene lookup returns CDR1 LGHDT and CDR2 YNNKEL (reference sequence). CDR3 in DNA: TGTGCCAGCAGCCTTCTAGCGGGCGACGGGGATGAGCAGTTCTTC. The encoded protein is CASSLLAGDGDEQFF.

This clone was detected once. V gene TRBV18 combines with J gene TRBJ1-6; TRBD1 aligns across 9 bases. The CDR3 is made up of 14 amino acids. Germline CDR1 is KGHSH and CDR2 is LQKENI. Losses at the gene ends were 4 bases for V and 7 bases for J; bases not matched to a gene: 2. CDR3 amino acids: CASSRDRENSPLHF. CDR3 coding DNA: TGTGCCAGCTCACGGGACAGGGAAAATTCACCCCTCCACTTT.

The chain joins TRBV2 to TRBJ1-2, with 8 bases identical to TRBD1. The V gene's germline CDR1 is SNHLY and CDR2 FYNNEI. The CDR3 is 15 residues long. The V gene end was trimmed by 4 bases and the J gene end by 7 bases; junction bases not matched to a gene: 11. For the CDR3, the DNA is TGTGCCAGCAGTGCACGACAGGGGACGCCTATTGGCTACACCTTC. It encodes CASSARQGTPIGYTF.

The genes are TRBV5-6 and TRBJ2-3, with D possibly being TRBD1 (6 bases). There are 12 residues in the CDR3. V was clipped by 5 bases and J by 4 bases, with 8 bases between them. Per germline, CDR1 SGHDT and CDR2 YYEEEE. In nucleotides, the CDR3 is TGTGCCAGCAGACAGGGAGCAGATACGCAGTATTTT. Amino acid sequence: CASRQGADTQYF. Together with reference TRBV5-6 and TRBJ2-3, the CDR3 gives the full variable domain: DAGVTQSPTHLIKTRGQQVTLRCSPKSGHDTVSWYQQALGQGPQFIFQYYEEEERQRGNFPDRFSGHQFPNYSSELNVNALLLGDSALYLCASRQGADTQYFGPGTRLTVL.

This clone appeared a single time. The chain carries TRBV28 and TRBJ2-5, with D perhaps TRBD1 (6 bases). The germline V gene encodes CDR1 MDHEN and CDR2 SYDVKM. The V gene lost 6 bases and the J gene lost 3 bases, with 17 bases spanning the gap. CDR3 length: 15 amino acids. The DNA for the CDR3 is TGTGCCAGCAGACTTGGGGGCAGAGTAGAAGAGACCCAGTACTTC. Encoded protein: CASRLGGRVEETQYF.

The J gene is TRBJ1-3, the V gene TRBV19; D not resolved. CDR3 length equals 13 residues. Per the germline V gene, CDR1 is LNHDA and CDR2 is SQIVND (reference sequence). The ends were cut back, 7 bases at V and 7 bases at J, with 14 bases in the middle. Written as DNA, the CDR3 is TGTGCCAGTATTTTATCGTCGGGGAACACCATATATTTT. It translates to CASILSSGNTIYF.

The chain links TRBV7-2 to TRBJ2-5; D is undetermined. Deletions cut 0 bases from V and 7 bases from J, with 6 bases between. Germline CDR1 reads SGHTA; CDR2 reads FQGNSA. The CDR3 loop spans 12 amino acids. CDR3 amino acids: CASSLARRTQYF. The CDR3 nucleotides read TGTGCCAGCAGCTTAGCGCGAAGGACCCAGTACTTC. The whole variable domain, filled in from reference TRBV7-2 and TRBJ2-5, reads GAGVSQSPSNKVTEKGKDVELRCDPISGHTALYWYRQSLGQGLEFLIYFQGNSAPDKSGLPSDRFSAERTGGSVSTLTIQRTQQEDSAVYLCASSLARRTQYFGPGTRLLVL.

Only a few counts were recorded for this clone. The CDR3 sequence: CASYSGRIPGELFF. CDR3 bases: TGTGCCAGTTATAGCGGGAGGATCCCCGGGGAGCTGTTTTTT. J is TRBJ2-2 and V is TRBV28; TRBD2 matches 10 bases. V was pared by 9 bases and J by 6 bases, with 7 bases of the junction left unmatched. From germline, CDR1 is MDHEN and CDR2 SYDVKM. The CDR3 is made up of 14 amino acids.

The table lists this clone with a count of one. The gene calls are TRBV29-1 and TRBJ2-1; D is ambiguous. V was cut by 4 bases and J by 0 bases, with 4 bases left in between. Germline V gives CDR1 SQVTM, CDR2 ANQGSEA. The CDR3 has 12 residues. The CDR3 DNA reads as TGCAGCGTTGTCTTCTCCTACAATGAGCAGTTCTTC. Protein: CSVVFSYNEQFF.

The chain carries TRBV10-1 and TRBJ2-5; 10 bases match TRBD1. Germline V gives CDR1 WNHNN, CDR2 SYGVQD (reference sequence). CDR3 length: 12 residues. Losses at the gene ends were 9 bases for V and 3 bases for J; bases not matched to a gene: 1. This chain's CDR3 is CARGTGEETQYF. The CDR3 DNA sequence: TGCGCCAGGGGGACAGGGGAAGAGACCCAGTACTTC.

The rearrangement joins TRBV5-6 to TRBJ1-2; TRBD1 agrees at 10 bases. Trimming cost V 3 bases and J 8 bases; bases outside gene matches: 7. The CDR3 runs 14 residues. The V gene's germline CDR1 is SGHDT and CDR2 YYEEEE. CDR3 nucleotide sequence: TGTGCCAGCAGCTCCGACAGGGGGCGAAGGGGCTACACCTTC. Translation: CASSSDRGRRGYTF.

V and J are TRBV7-8 and TRBJ1-1, with no clear D. Germline lookup yields CDR1 SGHVS and CDR2 FQNEAQ. The CDR3 totals 14 residues. V lost 4 bases to trimming and J lost 4 bases, with 13 bases between them. In DNA, the CDR3 is TGTGCCAGCAGCTGGCAACGCTTTGCCACTGAAGCTTTCTTT. Translation gives CASSWQRFATEAFF.

This clone was seen at least ten times. This chain uses TRBV2 with TRBJ1-5; D is unresolved. Germline assignment: CDR1 SNHLY and CDR2 FYNNEI. With 10 bases removed from V and 2 bases from J, the gap between germline ends came to 15 bases. The CDR3 covers 14 residues. The CDR3: CATQAERGNQPQHF. The CDR3 bases are TGTGCCACTCAGGCCGAACGCGGCAATCAGCCCCAGCATTTT.

This clone has only one observation. J is TRBJ1-6 and V is TRBV30, with D possibly being TRBD1 (6 bases). Germline loops: CDR1 GTSNPN, CDR2 SVGIG (reference sequence). The CDR3 is made up of 15 amino acids. V lost 4 bases and J lost 1, with 11 bases in between. Written as DNA, the CDR3 is TGTGCCTGGAATTCCGGGACATCCTATAATTCACCCCTCCACTTT. Residues: CAWNSGTSYNSPLHF.

DNA for the CDR3: TGTGCCAGCACCCTCCTCAACACTGAAGCTTTCTTT. Encoded protein: CASTLLNTEAFF. The chain couples TRBV12-3 or TRBV12-4 to TRBJ1-1; D gene uncertain. CDR3 length: 12 residues. V was trimmed by 7 bases and J by 2 bases, leaving 8 bases between them.